This T cell receptor beta chain came from a study of blood T cells in healthy people across ages. Study as a whole: Through template switching, about one barcoded beta molecule was captured per two T cells, as measured in model experiments.

Study-wide findings and caveats: Older individuals had lower TCR beta diversity per million T cells (the decline was roughly linear).

Details on this clonotype: The target antigen is unknown.

The authors ran a second PCR of roughly 6 to 12 cycles using a sample-barcoded 5' primer and a J-beta primer mix. Using its own MiXCR run on the 5' RACE reads, TCRdb lists one record per CDR3 protein. This sample has approximately 810,000 distinct CDR3 sequences, with roughly 26% found just once. This CDR3 is 15 amino acids long. CDR1 is DFQATT, CDR2 SNEGSKA, per germline (reference sequence). The source material was blood. The sequence came from a woman of 80 years or more in good health. The chain carries TRBV20-1 and TRBJ2-1; 10 bases line up with TRBD2. Matching the DNA end better, TRBJ2-7 makes the J call doubtful. The CDR3 nucleotides read TGCAGTGCTAGAGGGGAGCGGGGGGGCCATTATGAGCAGTACTTC. It is translated as CSARGERGGHYEQYF.